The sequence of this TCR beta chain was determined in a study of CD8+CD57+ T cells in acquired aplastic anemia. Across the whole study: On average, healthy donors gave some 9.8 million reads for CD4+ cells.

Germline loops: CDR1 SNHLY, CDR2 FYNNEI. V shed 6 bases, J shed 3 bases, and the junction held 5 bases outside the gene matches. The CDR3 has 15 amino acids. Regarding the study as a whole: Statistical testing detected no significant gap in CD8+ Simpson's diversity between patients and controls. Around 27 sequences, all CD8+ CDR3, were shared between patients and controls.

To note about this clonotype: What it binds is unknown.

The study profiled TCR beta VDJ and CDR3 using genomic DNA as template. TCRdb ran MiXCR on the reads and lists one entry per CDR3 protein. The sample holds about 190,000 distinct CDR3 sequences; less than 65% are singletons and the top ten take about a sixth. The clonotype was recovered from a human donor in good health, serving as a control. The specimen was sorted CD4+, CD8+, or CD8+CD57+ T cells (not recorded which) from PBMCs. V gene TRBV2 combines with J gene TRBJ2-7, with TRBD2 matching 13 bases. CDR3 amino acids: CASRTGLAGVYEQYF. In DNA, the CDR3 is TGTGCCAGCAGGACCGGACTAGCGGGGGTCTACGAGCAGTACTTC.